The present entry profiles one TCR beta chain with its context. These data belong to a study of shared clonotypes between healthy human individuals. The CDR3 sequence is 15 residues long. Germline V gene lookup returns CDR1 SGHRS and CDR2 YFSETQ. V was clipped by 4 bases and J by 1 base; unmatched bases: 7. Data came from immunoSEQ multiplex PCR; TCRdb stores just in-frame clones and leaves some out. The sample consists of roughly 2.4 million clones, roughly 95% of them appearing once. The sample taken for sequencing was naive CD4+ T cells sorted from blood. Subset indicated: CD45RA+ positively selected. J is TRBJ1-2 and V is TRBV5-1; 7 nucleotides match TRBD1. This clonotype was sampled from a man aged 18 to 29 in good health. The CDR3 DNA reads TGCGCCAGCAGCCTCTCAGGACAGGATAACTATGGCTACACCTTC. It codes for CASSLSGQDNYGYTF.